The rows below give T cell receptor beta chains drawn from one sample of a study of blood T cell repertoires in COVID-19. Clones were sequenced by immunoSEQ multiplex PCR, and TCRdb holds only the in-frame ones, with some missing. This sample has over 150,000 clones; around 80% occur once, and the top ten carry roughly 17%. Sequencing was performed on PBMCs or T cells enriched from blood (not recorded which). These receptors were taken from a woman in her 50s who had recovered from COVID-19. CDR3s include the opening cysteine and the closing phenylalanine or tryptophan. The order of the fields is J gene, V gene, clone size, D gene, CDR3 protein, CDR3 DNA. A D gene is named only where the DNA matches it firmly. Only some rows state a clone size, as once, few, many or a class for expanded clones.

j_gene: TRBJ2-7; v_gene: TRBV7-2; abundance: .; d_gene: TRBD2; CDR3aa: CASSFSSGSSYEQYF; CDR3nt: TGTGCCAGCAGCTTTTCTAGCGGGAGCTCCTACGAGCAGTACTTC
j_gene: TRBJ1-2; v_gene: TRBV7-8; abundance: .; d_gene: TRBD1; CDR3aa: CASSSRTGDGYTF; CDR3nt: TGTGCCAGCAGCTCCAGGACAGGGGATGGCTACACCTTC
j_gene: TRBJ1-1; v_gene: TRBV29-1; abundance: .; d_gene: .; CDR3aa: CSVGRGGFDTEAFF; CDR3nt: TGCAGCGTTGGGAGGGGGGGTTTTGACACTGAAGCTTTCTTT
j_gene: TRBJ1-5; v_gene: TRBV7-9; abundance: .; d_gene: TRBD1; CDR3aa: CASSLGGTGGNQPQHF; CDR3nt: TGTGCCAGCAGCTTAGGGGGGACAGGGGGCAATCAGCCCCAGCATTTT
j_gene: TRBJ2-7; v_gene: TRBV27; abundance: .; d_gene: .; CDR3aa: CASSQTREGEQYF; CDR3nt: TGTGCCAGCAGTCAGACTAGAGAAGGCGAGCAGTACTTC
j_gene: TRBJ1-6; v_gene: TRBV7-2; abundance: .; d_gene: .; CDR3aa: CASSQIVNNSPLHF; CDR3nt: TGTGCCAGCAGCCAGATCGTAAATAATTCACCCCTCCACTTT
j_gene: TRBJ1-6; v_gene: TRBV4-1; abundance: .; d_gene: .; CDR3aa: CASSQDWGPPLHF; CDR3nt: TGCGCCAGCAGCCAAGATTGGGGCCCACCCCTCCACTTT
j_gene: TRBJ2-1; v_gene: TRBV30; abundance: .; d_gene: .; CDR3aa: CAWSRRGYEQFF; CDR3nt: TGTGCCTGGAGTAGACGAGGGTATGAGCAGTTCTTC
j_gene: TRBJ1-6; v_gene: TRBV27; abundance: .; d_gene: TRBD1; CDR3aa: CASSSTRTGDNSPLHF; CDR3nt: TGTGCCAGCAGTTCAACCCGGACAGGGGATAATTCACCCCTCCACTTT
j_gene: TRBJ2-7; v_gene: TRBV5-1; abundance: .; d_gene: .; CDR3aa: CASSLAGSYEQYF; CDR3nt: TGCGCCAGCAGCTTGGCGGGATCCTACGAGCAGTACTTC
j_gene: TRBJ2-5; v_gene: TRBV24-1; abundance: .; d_gene: .; CDR3aa: CATSVQGRGTQYF; CDR3nt: TGTGCCACCAGTGTACAGGGTCGGGGGACCCAGTACTTC
j_gene: TRBJ2-1; v_gene: TRBV7-9; abundance: .; d_gene: TRBD2; CDR3aa: CASSPRTSGATAWNEQFF; CDR3nt: TGTGCCAGCAGCCCCCGGACTAGCGGGGCGACTGCATGGAATGAGCAGTTCTTC
j_gene: TRBJ2-7; v_gene: TRBV7-9; abundance: .; d_gene: .; CDR3aa: CASSLALTASAYEQYF; CDR3nt: TGTGCCAGCAGCTTAGCGCTCACAGCTTCAGCCTACGAGCAGTACTTC
j_gene: TRBJ1-2; v_gene: TRBV28; abundance: .; d_gene: TRBD1; CDR3aa: CASSLSSPDRVGGYTF; CDR3nt: TGTGCCAGCAGCCTTAGTTCCCCGGACAGGGTAGGTGGCTACACCTTC
j_gene: TRBJ2-7; v_gene: TRBV2; abundance: once; d_gene: .; CDR3aa: CASQRAQPSSYEQYF; CDR3nt: TGTGCCAGTCAAAGAGCCCAACCGAGCTCCTACGAGCAGTACTTC
j_gene: TRBJ1-4; v_gene: TRBV5-5; abundance: once; d_gene: .; CDR3aa: CASSLKQAREKLFF; CDR3nt: TGTGCCAGCAGCTTGAAACAGGCACGCGAAAAACTGTTTTTT
j_gene: TRBJ2-5; v_gene: TRBV19; abundance: .; d_gene: .; CDR3aa: CASSMWAGKETQYF; CDR3nt: TGTGCCAGTAGTATGTGGGCAGGAAAAGAGACCCAGTACTTC
j_gene: TRBJ2-2; v_gene: TRBV19; abundance: .; d_gene: TRBD1; CDR3aa: CASNRLGQGRTGELFF; CDR3nt: TGTGCCAGTAATCGCCTTGGACAGGGAAGAACCGGGGAGCTGTTTTTT
j_gene: TRBJ2-7; v_gene: TRBV7-8; abundance: few; d_gene: TRBD2; CDR3aa: CASSLPPVAGGSYEQYF; CDR3nt: TGTGCCAGCAGCCTACCACCCGTAGCGGGAGGCTCCTACGAGCAGTACTTC
j_gene: TRBJ1-1; v_gene: TRBV7-8; abundance: once; d_gene: .; CDR3aa: CASLYSRDFRRDTEAFF; CDR3nt: TGTGCCAGCCTCTATTCTCGGGACTTCCGAAGGGATACTGAAGCTTTCTTT
j_gene: TRBJ2-2; v_gene: TRBV19; abundance: .; d_gene: .; CDR3aa: CASSNQGTGELFF; CDR3nt: TGTGCCAGTAGTAACCAGGGGACCGGGGAGCTGTTTTTT
j_gene: TRBJ1-1; v_gene: TRBV7-3; abundance: .; d_gene: .; CDR3aa: CASSPRGGRNTEAFF; CDR3nt: TGTGCCAGCAGCCCCCGGGGGGGCCGGAACACTGAAGCTTTCTTT
j_gene: TRBJ1-6; v_gene: TRBV30; abundance: .; d_gene: .; CDR3aa: CAGQGGVNSPLHF; CDR3nt: TGTGCCGGTCAAGGGGGTGTAAATTCACCCCTCCACTTT
j_gene: TRBJ1-3; v_gene: TRBV2; abundance: few; d_gene: .; CDR3aa: CASSVQGLSGNTIYF; CDR3nt: TGTGCCAGCAGTGTCCAGGGACTATCTGGAAACACCATATATTTT
j_gene: TRBJ1-2; v_gene: TRBV3-1/TRBV3-2; abundance: once; d_gene: .; CDR3aa: CASSHPRGLRYGYTF; CDR3nt: TGTGCCAGCAGTCATCCCCGGGGATTGCGCTATGGCTACACCTTC
j_gene: TRBJ2-3; v_gene: TRBV19; abundance: .; d_gene: .; CDR3aa: CASIGARTDTQYF; CDR3nt: TGTGCCAGTATTGGGGCTCGGACAGATACGCAGTATTTT
j_gene: TRBJ1-1; v_gene: TRBV12-3/TRBV12-4; abundance: .; d_gene: .; CDR3aa: CASSSEGNTEAFF; CDR3nt: TGTGCCAGCAGTTCGGAGGGGAACACTGAAGCTTTCTTT
j_gene: TRBJ1-2; v_gene: TRBV9; abundance: .; d_gene: .; CDR3aa: CASSAPGSLFPKGDGYTF; CDR3nt: TGTGCCAGCAGCGCCCCGGGGTCTCTATTTCCAAAGGGTGATGGCTACACCTTC
j_gene: TRBJ2-2; v_gene: TRBV4-2; abundance: .; d_gene: .; CDR3aa: CASSRAMGASGNTGELFF; CDR3nt: TGTGCCAGCAGCCGGGCCATGGGGGCTAGCGGCAACACCGGGGAGCTGTTTTTT
j_gene: TRBJ2-7; v_gene: TRBV27; abundance: .; d_gene: TRBD2; CDR3aa: CASSSRLAGGLEQYF; CDR3nt: TGTGCCAGCAGTTCCAGACTAGCGGGAGGTTTAGAGCAGTACTTC
j_gene: TRBJ2-2; v_gene: TRBV6-2/TRBV6-3; abundance: .; d_gene: TRBD1; CDR3aa: CASSYSGTGDTGELFF; CDR3nt: TGTGCCAGCAGTTACTCGGGGACAGGGGACACCGGGGAGCTGTTTTTT
j_gene: TRBJ2-7; v_gene: TRBV3-1/TRBV3-2; abundance: .; d_gene: .; CDR3aa: CASSQGSVQREQYF; CDR3nt: TGTGCCAGCAGCCAAGGTTCAGTGCAACGCGAGCAGTACTTC
j_gene: TRBJ1-1; v_gene: TRBV25-1; abundance: .; d_gene: .; CDR3aa: CASSVAGQTEAFF; CDR3nt: TGTGCCAGCAGTGTGGCAGGTCAGACTGAAGCTTTCTTT
j_gene: TRBJ2-5; v_gene: TRBV9; abundance: .; d_gene: TRBD1; CDR3aa: CASSLTGVFETQYF; CDR3nt: TGTGCCAGCAGCTTAACAGGGGTGTTCGAGACCCAGTACTTC
j_gene: TRBJ1-1; v_gene: TRBV5-6; abundance: .; d_gene: .; CDR3aa: CASSLAGRNTEAFF; CDR3nt: TGTGCCAGCAGCTTGGCAGGGCGGAACACTGAAGCTTTCTTT
j_gene: TRBJ2-7; v_gene: TRBV11-2; abundance: .; d_gene: TRBD2; CDR3aa: CASRKAGVYEQYF; CDR3nt: TGTGCCAGCAGAAAAGCGGGGGTCTACGAGCAGTACTTC
j_gene: TRBJ2-7; v_gene: TRBV5-4; abundance: .; d_gene: .; CDR3aa: CASSLDPGLEQYF; CDR3nt: TGTGCCAGCAGCTTGGACCCCGGTCTGGAGCAGTACTTC
j_gene: TRBJ1-2; v_gene: TRBV28; abundance: .; d_gene: .; CDR3aa: CASSLSVGYTF; CDR3nt: TGTGCCAGCAGCCTCAGCGTAGGCTACACCTTC
j_gene: TRBJ1-5; v_gene: TRBV7-2; abundance: .; d_gene: .; CDR3aa: CASSRTHGSNQPQHF; CDR3nt: TGTGCCAGCAGCCGGACTCACGGTAGCAATCAGCCCCAGCATTTT
j_gene: TRBJ2-7; v_gene: TRBV10-3; abundance: .; d_gene: .; CDR3aa: CAMSPTGKAYEQYF; CDR3nt: TGTGCCATGTCCCCGACCGGGAAAGCCTACGAGCAGTACTTC
j_gene: TRBJ1-2; v_gene: TRBV30; abundance: .; d_gene: .; CDR3aa: CAWSKMGLDGYTF; CDR3nt: TGTGCCTGGAGTAAAATGGGACTTGACGGCTACACCTTC
j_gene: TRBJ2-5; v_gene: TRBV24-1; abundance: .; d_gene: TRBD1; CDR3aa: CATAIAQGVSETQYF; CDR3nt: TGTGCCACAGCCATCGCTCAGGGGGTGTCAGAGACCCAGTACTTC
j_gene: TRBJ2-5; v_gene: TRBV5-8; abundance: .; d_gene: TRBD1; CDR3aa: CASSSGQLQETQYF; CDR3nt: TGTGCCAGCAGCTCGGGACAGCTACAAGAGACCCAGTACTTC
j_gene: TRBJ2-1; v_gene: TRBV2; abundance: few; d_gene: .; CDR3aa: CASSEVLEPDEQFF; CDR3nt: TGTGCCAGCAGTGAAGTATTAGAGCCGGATGAGCAGTTCTTC
j_gene: TRBJ2-1; v_gene: TRBV28; abundance: .; d_gene: .; CDR3aa: CASSLYSGASYNEQFF; CDR3nt: TGTGCCAGCAGTTTATACTCGGGAGCCTCCTACAATGAGCAGTTCTTC
j_gene: TRBJ1-1; v_gene: TRBV18; abundance: .; d_gene: .; CDR3aa: CASSPRAETNTEAFF; CDR3nt: TGTGCCAGCTCACCACGGGCCGAAACGAACACTGAAGCTTTCTTT